A selection of T cell receptor beta chains follows, all from one sample in a study of blood T cells in healthy people across ages. MiXCR, applied by TCRdb to the 5' RACE reads, yields one record per CDR3 protein. The table shows over 950,000 distinct CDR3 sequences, with 30% to 40% occurring only once. Sequences were obtained from blood. The receptors originated from a man aged 18 to 29 in good health. CDR3s include the opening cysteine and the closing phenylalanine or tryptophan. A D gene is named only where the DNA matches it firmly. For some rows the clone size is stated as once, few or many, or as a class when expanded; others skip it.

-,TRBJ1-2,TRBV7-2,-,CASSFPTGSYGYTF,TGTGCCAGCAGCTTCCCGACCGGGTCCTATGGCTACACCTTC
once,TRBJ1-4,TRBV11-3,TRBD1,CASSLGRTGRHSTNEKLFF,TGTGCCAGCAGCTTAGGCCGGACAGGTCGACACTCAACTAATGAAAAACTGTTTTTT
-,TRBJ2-7,TRBV6-2/TRBV6-3,-,CASRRPTVIVEQYF,TGTGCCAGCAGGCGACCGACAGTGATTGTCGAGCAGTACTTC
few,TRBJ2-1,TRBV27,-,CASSPGVRTNEQFF,TGTGCCAGCAGCCCGGGTGTACGCACGAATGAGCAGTTCTTC
few,TRBJ2-5,TRBV9,-,CASSVEGGVIVQETQYF,TGTGCCAGCAGCGTAGAAGGTGGTGTGATAGTTCAAGAGACCCAGTACTTC
-,TRBJ2-2,TRBV12-3/TRBV12-4,TRBD2,CASQGLAGPRAGELFF,TGTGCCAGCCAGGGACTAGCGGGTCCTAGGGCCGGGGAGCTGTTTTTT
-,TRBJ2-7,TRBV4-2,TRBD2,CASSETSGGLYEQYF,TGTGCCAGCAGCGAAACTAGCGGGGGCCTCTACGAGCAGTACTTC
few,TRBJ2-1,TRBV12-3/TRBV12-4,TRBD2,CASTFSQGLAGGKNSYNEQFF,TGTGCCAGCACCTTTTCCCAGGGACTAGCGGGGGGCAAGAACTCCTACAATGAGCAGTTCTTC
few,TRBJ2-1,TRBV12-3/TRBV12-4,TRBD1,CASSLARTGGLFEQFF,TGTGCCAGCAGTCTGGCCCGGACAGGGGGTTTATTTGAGCAGTTCTTC
-,TRBJ2-7,TRBV7-9,-,CASSIDNDEQYF,TGTGCCAGCAGCATCGACAACGATGAGCAGTACTTC
-,TRBJ1-4,TRBV28,TRBD1,CASSPFEDRGPGGSNEKLFF,TGTGCCAGCAGTCCGTTCGAAGACAGGGGGCCGGGAGGATCTAATGAAAAACTGTTTTTT